The source of this T cell receptor (beta chain) is a study of control samples from healthy donors and cancer patients. Libraries were prepared by immunoSEQ multiplex PCR; TCRdb keeps only in-frame clonotypes and omits some of them. The table includes 70,000 or so clones, 75% to 90% detected once. The CDR3 has 15 residues. Trimming removed 7 bases from V and 1 base from J, with 13 bases in between. Per germline, CDR1 MDHEN and CDR2 SYDVKM. The genes are TRBV28 and TRBJ2-2, with a weak D call TRBD1 (6 bases). The sequence came from a man in his fifties or sixties in good health. The specimen sequenced was blood. CDR3 nucleotides: TGTGCCAGCACCCTCCAGGACAGGAACACCGGGGAGCTGTTTTTT. Translation gives CASTLQDRNTGELFF.